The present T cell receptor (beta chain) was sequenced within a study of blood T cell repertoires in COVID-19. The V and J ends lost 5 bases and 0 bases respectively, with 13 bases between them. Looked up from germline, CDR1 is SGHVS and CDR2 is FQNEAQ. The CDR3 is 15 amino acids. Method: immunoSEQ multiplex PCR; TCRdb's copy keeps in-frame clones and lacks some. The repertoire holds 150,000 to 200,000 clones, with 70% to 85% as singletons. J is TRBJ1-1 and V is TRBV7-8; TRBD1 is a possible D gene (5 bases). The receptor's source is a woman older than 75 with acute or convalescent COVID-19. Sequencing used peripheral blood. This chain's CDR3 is CASSPGGYMNTEAFF. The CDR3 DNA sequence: TGTGCCAGCAGCCCGGGGGGATACATGAACACTGAAGCTTTCTTT.